Presented here are 20 T cell receptor beta chains from one specimen sequenced in a study of T cells in Graves' hyperthyroidism and ophthalmopathy. The investigators amplified TCR beta CDR3 regions from RNA transcripts. TCR CDR3 underwent first-round RT-PCR with the HTBI primer set. TCRdb re-called the multiplex PCR reads with MiXCR, one entry per CDR3 protein. The data contain about 400,000 distinct CDR3 sequences, 13% to 15% of them seen just once; the ten biggest clones take up roughly 20%. Sequencing was carried out using blood. The receptors stem from a woman aged 55-70 years with Graves' ophthalmopathy.

In its sample, this clonotype was seen many times. This chain links TRBV11-2 with TRBJ2-7; TRBD1 might be the D (6 bases). Germline CDR1 reads SGHAT; CDR2 reads FQNNGV. This CDR3 region has 14 residues. Trimming stripped 4 bases from V and 2 bases from J, with 12 bases between. The DNA for the CDR3 is TGTGCCAGCAGCTCGGACAGTTATACCTACGAGCAGTACTTC. Translating it yields CASSSDSYTYEQYF.

This clonotype was counted a few times. The rearrangement links TRBV10-3 to TRBJ2-4, with 7 positions matching TRBD2. CDR1 is ENHRY and CDR2 is SYGVKD in the germline V gene. CDR3 length: 15 amino acids. With 6 bases clipped from V and 0 bases from J, the junction kept 5 bases outside the gene matches. The CDR3 sequence: CAISQGGVAKNIQYF. The DNA for the CDR3 is TGTGCCATCAGCCAGGGAGGGGTAGCCAAAAACATTCAGTACTTC.

This clonotype was seen more than once but under ten times. This sequence joins TRBV7-9 and TRBJ1-5; D is undetermined. Germline CDR1 reads SEHNR; CDR2 reads FQNEAQ (reference sequence). V dropped 1 base and J dropped 3 bases, with 19 bases sitting between them. The CDR3 runs 18 residues. The CDR3 here is CASSLVVGAGSFNQPQHF. CDR3 bases: TGTGCCAGCAGCTTAGTAGTGGGTGCAGGCTCTTTCAATCAGCCCCAGCATTTT.

This clonotype was recorded many times. V and J are TRBV2 and TRBJ2-1; the match to TRBD2 covers 11 bases. The CDR3 has 15 amino acids. J gave up 9 bases and V 5 bases, and 9 bases lay outside the gene matches. Germline CDR1 SNHLY, CDR2 FYNNEI. CDR3 loop: CASSMTSGAGGEQFF. In DNA form, the CDR3 reads TGTGCCAGCAGTATGACTAGCGGGGCTGGGGGTGAGCAGTTCTTC.

Only a few counts were recorded for this clonotype. The J gene is TRBJ1-4, the V gene TRBV5-8; 8 nucleotides match TRBD1. Germline CDR1 and CDR2: SGHTS and YDEGEE. Germline trimming cut 5 bases from V and 0 bases from J; bases unmatched to any gene: 6. The CDR3 has 16 amino acids. CDR3 protein: CASRQSGGSTNEKLFF. The CDR3 coding sequence is TGTGCCAGCAGACAATCAGGGGGCTCAACTAATGAAAAACTGTTTTTT.

This clonotype occurred many times. This chain uses TRBV30 with TRBJ1-4; D unresolved. The germline gives CDR1 GTSNPN, CDR2 SVGIG (reference sequence). Trimming left V 2 bases short and J 8 bases short, with 6 bases between. The CDR3 is made up of 11 amino acids. This CDR3 reads CAWSRFEKLFF. The CDR3 DNA reads TGTGCCTGGAGTCGGTTCGAAAAACTGTTTTTT. The whole variable domain, remainder taken from reference TRBV30 and TRBJ1-4, is SQTIHQWPATLVQPVGSPLSLECTVEGTSNPNLYWYRQAAGRGLQLLFYSVGIGQISSEVPQNLSASRPQDRQFILSSKKLLLSDSGFYLCAWSRFEKLFFGSGTQLSVL.

The sample holds many counts of this clonotype. The chain has TRBV3-1 and TRBJ2-7, with TRBD2 matching over 9 bases. In germline, CDR1 is LGHDT, CDR2 YNNKEL (reference sequence). The CDR3 is 15 residues long. V was pared by 1 base and J by 3 bases, with 4 bases of the junction left unmatched. The CDR3: CASSQGGRESYEQYF. The CDR3 nucleotides are TGTGCCAGCAGCCAAGGCGGGAGGGAGAGCTACGAGCAGTACTTC.

In its sample, this clonotype was seen many times. V and J are TRBV13 and TRBJ1-5; D is uncertain. The CDR3 consists of 14 residues. Germline CDR1 and CDR2: PRHDT and FYEKMQ (reference sequence). The V end was cut by 0 bases, the J end by 3 bases, with 6 bases between. CDR3 nucleotide sequence: TGTGCCAGCAGCTTAGGTGAGCACAATCAGCCCCAGCATTTT. It yields the protein CASSLGEHNQPQHF.

Remarks on this clonotype: Because it lacks the conserved phenylalanine or tryptophan at the end, this CDR3 is likely a read error. The rearrangement joins TRBV7-9 to TRBJ2-1, with TRBD1 as a possible D gene (6 bases). Trimming took 4 bases from V and 0 from J, leaving 19 bases between them. In germline, CDR1 is SEHNR, CDR2 FQNEAQ (reference sequence). This CDR3 comprises 18 residues. CDR3 sequence reads: CASSSGVQMGASYNEQFL. CDR3 coding DNA: TGTGCCAGCAGCTCAGGGGTCCAGATGGGGGCCTCCTACAATGAGCAGTTCTTG.

This clonotype has a count of ten or more. The chain has TRBV5-8 and TRBJ1-2; D is unresolved. The V gene's germline CDR1 is SGHTS and CDR2 YDEGEE. The CDR3 covers 13 residues. Trimming took 4 bases from V and 8 from J, leaving 15 bases between them. In nucleotides, the CDR3 is TGTGCCAGCAGCCCTAGTACTGATGCCGGCTACACCTTC. Amino acids: CASSPSTDAGYTF.

Details on this clonotype: An end of the junction differs from the germline gene, which may be a read error. The chain is built from TRBV4-2 and TRBJ1-2; D is unclear. Germline assignment: CDR1 LGHNA and CDR2 YNFKEQ. The CDR3 totals 15 residues. The CDR3 is CTSSREVSANYGYTF. CDR3 nucleotide sequence: TGTACCAGCAGCCGAGAGGTCAGCGCTAACTATGGCTACACCTTC.

There are many counts of this clonotype. The chain is built from TRBV7-2 and TRBJ2-1, with 7 bases matching TRBD2. Trimming took 6 bases from V and 5 from J; bases not matched to a gene: 10. The CDR3 length is 15 residues. Germline V gene data show CDR1 as SGHTA and CDR2 as FQGNSA. The CDR3 DNA is TGTGCCAGCAGTTTTAGACTAGCTGATCACAATGAGCAGTTCTTC. It codes for CASSFRLADHNEQFF. The whole variable domain, remainder taken from reference TRBV7-2 and TRBJ2-1, is GAGVSQSPSNKVTEKGKDVELRCDPISGHTALYWYRQSLGQGLEFLIYFQGNSAPDKSGLPSDRFSAERTGGSVSTLTIQRTQQEDSAVYLCASSFRLADHNEQFFGPGTRLTVL.

A few counts support this clonotype. V and J are TRBV19 and TRBJ2-6; D perhaps matches TRBD1 (6 bases). The CDR3 runs 15 residues. Germline CDR1 is LNHDA and CDR2 is SQIVND (reference sequence). V was cut by 6 bases and J by 1 base, with 10 bases left in between. CDR3 nucleotide sequence: TGTGCCAGTAGACGGACAGATTCTGGGGCCAACGTCCTGACTTTC. This sequence encodes CASRRTDSGANVLTF.

This clonotype occurred many times. The rearrangement joins TRBV7-9 to TRBJ2-5; no firm D call. V lost 0 bases to trimming and J lost 4 bases, with 6 bases between them. Germline V gene data show CDR1 as SEHNR and CDR2 as FQNEAQ (reference sequence). The CDR3 has 13 amino acids. CDR3 loop: CASSLALGETQYF. The DNA of the CDR3 is TGTGCCAGCAGCTTAGCGCTGGGAGAGACCCAGTACTTC.

Many counts were recorded for this clonotype. The chain employs TRBV20-1 and TRBJ2-1, with 13 bases identical to TRBD2. The CDR3 is 16 amino acids. Looked up from germline, CDR1 is DFQATT and CDR2 is SNEGSKA (reference sequence). With 3 bases clipped from V and 4 bases from J, the junction kept 6 bases outside the gene matches. In nucleotides, the CDR3 is TGCAGTGCTAGCCGGACTAGCGGGAGCTTGTACAATGAGCAGTTCTTC. Residues: CSASRTSGSLYNEQFF.

The rearrangement joins TRBV2 to TRBJ2-7; D is unresolved. V shed 1 base and J shed 6 bases, with 16 bases lying between them. Germline V lookup: CDR1 SNHLY, CDR2 FYNNEI. This CDR3 contains 15 residues. CDR3 amino acids: CASSEGRRTYREQYF. The CDR3 bases are TGTGCCAGCAGTGAAGGAAGACGAACGTATCGCGAGCAGTACTTC. Full variable domain (missing parts from reference TRBV2 and TRBJ2-7): EPEVTQTPSHQVTQMGQEVILRCVPISNHLYFYWYRQILGQKVEFLVSFYNNEISEKSEIFDDQFSVERPDGSNFTLKIRSTKLEDSAMYFCASSEGRRTYREQYFGPGTRLTVT.

Notes on this clonotype: Sequence at one end of the junction differs from germline and may be a read error. The CDR3 sequence: CASRSLHSGSSYEQIF. The CDR3 DNA follows: TGTGCCAGCAGATCTCTTCATAGCGGGAGCTCCTACGAGCAGATCTTC. This sequence joins TRBV28 and TRBJ2-7; 9 nucleotides line up with TRBD2. This CDR3 contains 16 residues. Per germline, CDR1 MDHEN and CDR2 SYDVKM.

The V and J genes are TRBV19 and TRBJ1-5; D ambiguous. Germline V gene lookup returns CDR1 LNHDA and CDR2 SQIVND (reference sequence). CDR3 length equals 15 residues. The V gene lost 6 bases and the J gene lost 2 bases, with 14 bases spanning the gap. In nucleotides, the CDR3 is TGTGCCAGTAGACTAGGGTCTTCGGGCAATCAGCCCCAGCATTTT. It translates to CASRLGSSGNQPQHF.

The rearrangement uses TRBV7-2 and TRBJ2-3, with D unresolved. Trimming pared 6 bases from V and 0 bases from J, leaving 13 bases between. CDR1 is SGHTA, CDR2 FQGNSA, per germline. This CDR3 is built from 15 residues. CDR3: CASSYQPTSTDTQYF. Written as DNA, the CDR3 is TGTGCCAGCAGTTATCAACCAACTAGCACAGATACGCAGTATTTT.

This clonotype was seen repeatedly, ten times or more. The V and J genes are TRBV28 and TRBJ2-5; 9 bases line up with TRBD1. The CDR3 is made up of 14 amino acids. V was clipped by 4 bases and J by 5 bases; unmatched bases: 5. Germline loops: CDR1 MDHEN, CDR2 SYDVKM. The CDR3 protein is CASSSTGGRETQYF. The CDR3 DNA sequence: TGTGCCAGCAGTTCGACAGGGGGAAGGGAGACCCAGTACTTC. The full variable domain, in which reference TRBV28 and TRBJ2-5 provide the parts outside the CDR3, is DVKVTQSSRYLVKRTGEKVFLECVQDMDHENMFWYRQDPGLGLRLIYFSYDVKMKEKGDIPEGYSVSREKKERFSLILESASTNQTSMYLCASSSTGGRETQYFGPGTRLLVL.